This T cell receptor beta chain was recorded in a study of shared clonotypes between healthy human individuals. Study summary: Three plates each covered CD4 naive and memory; CD8 naive two, CD8 memory one.

The study drew its donors from healthy HIV-negative adults without recent acute infections or vaccinations. This CDR3 has 12 amino acids. The V end lost 0 bases, the J end lost 3 bases, and 4 bases lay between the germline ends. CDR1 is SGHDT, CDR2 YYEEEE, per germline. The table came from immunoSEQ multiplex PCR; TCRdb's copy has only in-frame clones and leaves some out. Here the sample spans roughly 1,100,000 clones, 75% being singletons. The specimen sequenced was memory CD4+ T cells sorted from blood. Subset: CD45RA-negative fraction. The chain links TRBV5-6 to TRBJ2-7; D is uncertain. This receptor was identified in a man aged 18-30 years in good health. As DNA, the CDR3 is TGTGCCAGCAGCTTGGCTTTCTACGAGCAGTACTTC. Encoded protein: CASSLAFYEQYF.